The rows below give T cell receptor beta chains drawn from one sample of a study of T cell responses to AZD1222 COVID-19 vaccine. Here immunoSEQ multiplex PCR was the method, and the copy in TCRdb shows in-frame clones only, minus some. The table shows approximately 190,000 clones, with approximately 91% occurring only once. This specimen consisted of peripheral blood, obtained on day 0 of AZD1222 vaccination. These receptor sequences come from an adult in good health. Both conserved end residues are part of each CDR3. The order of the fields is CDR3 protein, V gene, J gene.

cdr3_aa: CASSLGDRGGPGANVLTF
v_call: TRBV5-4
j_call: TRBJ2-6

cdr3_aa: CASSSLMTNNSPLHF
v_call: TRBV6-6
j_call: TRBJ1-6

cdr3_aa: CASSLGDTEAFF
v_call: TRBV11-3
j_call: TRBJ1-1

cdr3_aa: CASSQDTPGGPSYEQYF
v_call: TRBV4-1
j_call: TRBJ2-7

cdr3_aa: CASSIFYTEAFF
v_call: TRBV6-2/TRBV6-3
j_call: TRBJ1-1

cdr3_aa: CATSRSGGSGIALHF
v_call: TRBV15
j_call: TRBJ1-6

cdr3_aa: CASSELQGAMNEQFF
v_call: TRBV2
j_call: TRBJ2-1

cdr3_aa: CASSAPGQDYGYTF
v_call: TRBV5-4
j_call: TRBJ1-2

cdr3_aa: CASSLPGDYEQYF
v_call: TRBV13
j_call: TRBJ2-7

cdr3_aa: CASSFGGQVHDGELFF
v_call: TRBV5-1
j_call: TRBJ2-2

cdr3_aa: CASSLKALQHF
v_call: TRBV28
j_call: TRBJ1-5

cdr3_aa: CASIGQGKYGYTF
v_call: TRBV2
j_call: TRBJ1-2

cdr3_aa: CASGLAGAVYEQYF
v_call: TRBV2
j_call: TRBJ2-7

cdr3_aa: CASSEESGAYEQYF
v_call: TRBV2
j_call: TRBJ2-7

cdr3_aa: CASSRTGTTNEKLFF
v_call: TRBV7-3
j_call: TRBJ1-4

cdr3_aa: CAISDIKEADQPQHF
v_call: TRBV10-3
j_call: TRBJ1-5

cdr3_aa: CASSPSWGAGEQYF
v_call: TRBV4-3
j_call: TRBJ2-7

cdr3_aa: CASSLNPSYEQYF
v_call: TRBV7-3
j_call: TRBJ2-7

cdr3_aa: CASSSRLAGADTQYF
v_call: TRBV5-4
j_call: TRBJ2-3

cdr3_aa: CASSSGSGNTIYF
v_call: TRBV5-6
j_call: TRBJ1-3

cdr3_aa: CASSLREAADSPLHF
v_call: TRBV7-8
j_call: TRBJ1-6

cdr3_aa: CASSLGSGVTGELFF
v_call: TRBV7-2
j_call: TRBJ2-2

cdr3_aa: CASSLQVNTEAFF
v_call: TRBV27
j_call: TRBJ1-1

cdr3_aa: CASSFLGIQETQYF
v_call: TRBV28
j_call: TRBJ2-5

cdr3_aa: CASSPSTTGTGNEKLFF
v_call: TRBV7-8
j_call: TRBJ1-4

cdr3_aa: CASSLDQRGPYNEQFF
v_call: TRBV11-1
j_call: TRBJ2-1

cdr3_aa: CASSWGDTQYF
v_call: TRBV7-9
j_call: TRBJ2-3

cdr3_aa: CASSLSGLAAYF
v_call: TRBV7-2
j_call: TRBJ2-7

cdr3_aa: CAISESADTQYF
v_call: TRBV10-3
j_call: TRBJ2-3

cdr3_aa: CATSRDTGQGYNEQFF
v_call: TRBV15
j_call: TRBJ2-1

cdr3_aa: CAISITGDSYEQYF
v_call: TRBV10-3
j_call: TRBJ2-7

cdr3_aa: CAIRPDRGSNQPQHF
v_call: TRBV10-3
j_call: TRBJ1-5

cdr3_aa: CATTLRLAGDPGPGPNNEQFF
v_call: TRBV24-1
j_call: TRBJ2-1

cdr3_aa: CASSLAGEAFF
v_call: TRBV5-1
j_call: TRBJ1-1

cdr3_aa: CASSFSHEQYF
v_call: TRBV7-2
j_call: TRBJ2-7

cdr3_aa: CASSQGSYNEQFF
v_call: TRBV28
j_call: TRBJ2-1

cdr3_aa: CSAGLPKAEQYF
v_call: TRBV29-1
j_call: TRBJ2-7

cdr3_aa: CASSYSLVGEAAFF
v_call: TRBV6-6
j_call: TRBJ1-1

cdr3_aa: CATLRYRREGFNEQFF
v_call: TRBV27
j_call: TRBJ2-1

cdr3_aa: CASSQAGGFATNEKLFF
v_call: TRBV7-9
j_call: TRBJ1-4

cdr3_aa: CASSEAMPGQEVF
v_call: TRBV6-1
j_call: TRBJ1-4

cdr3_aa: CAIKTGPTRQSQYF
v_call: TRBV28
j_call: TRBJ2-5

cdr3_aa: CASSRTDPMNTEAFF
v_call: TRBV18
j_call: TRBJ1-1

cdr3_aa: CAISDLPSGVYEQYF
v_call: TRBV10-3
j_call: TRBJ2-7

cdr3_aa: CASSSSGGLGEQYF
v_call: TRBV27
j_call: TRBJ2-7

cdr3_aa: CASIRDRAWATEAFF
v_call: TRBV11-2
j_call: TRBJ1-1

cdr3_aa: CASSLRDVEKLFF
v_call: TRBV10-2
j_call: TRBJ1-4

cdr3_aa: CASSFGGNTEAFF
v_call: TRBV5-1
j_call: TRBJ1-1

cdr3_aa: CAIRSAASTDTQYF
v_call: TRBV28
j_call: TRBJ2-3

cdr3_aa: CASHHSGSDTQYF
v_call: TRBV19
j_call: TRBJ2-3

cdr3_aa: CASSLGTGLDGLPLHF
v_call: TRBV5-8
j_call: TRBJ1-6

cdr3_aa: CASREEGWNTEAFF
v_call: TRBV7-9
j_call: TRBJ1-1

cdr3_aa: CASSPRPGDTQYF
v_call: TRBV6-5
j_call: TRBJ2-3